Below, 8 T cell receptor beta chains from the same sample are listed, as sequenced in a study of cytomegalovirus exposure and HLA in healthy donors. Use of 60 Vbeta and 13 Jbeta primers characterized the PCR. Clones were sequenced by immunoSEQ multiplex PCR, and TCRdb holds only the in-frame ones, with some missing. The profile shows about 190,000 clones, about nine tenths of them singletons. Sequencing was done on a sample of PBMCs. The source of these receptors is a boy aged 2 to 9 in good health and CMV-seronegative.

The chain employs TRBV5-1 and TRBJ2-7; D ambiguous. The CDR3 has 13 residues. Per germline, CDR1 SGHRS and CDR2 YFSETQ. V was clipped by 2 bases and J by 3 bases, with 9 bases between them. The CDR3 DNA reads as TGCGCCAGCAGCTTCGATACAGACTACGAGCAGTACTTC. This sequence encodes CASSFDTDYEQYF.

Only one count was recorded for this clone. This sequence joins TRBV6-5 and TRBJ2-7, with TRBD1 matching over 9 bases. The CDR3 length is 14 residues. The ends lost 8 bases at V and 4 bases at J; junction bases unmatched: 9. Per germline, CDR1 MNHEY and CDR2 SVGAGI. The CDR3 loop reads CASGHGQGQYEQYF. CDR3 DNA: TGTGCCAGCGGCCATGGACAGGGGCAATACGAGCAGTACTTC.

The chain carries TRBV11-3 and TRBJ2-1, with a tentative D call TRBD2 (6 bases). The CDR3 totals 16 residues. Germline V gives CDR1 SGHNT, CDR2 YENEEA. Trimming pared 2 bases from V and 4 bases from J, leaving 15 bases between. The DNA for the CDR3 is TGTGCCAGCAGCTTACGCGTGTCTAGCGATTACAATGAGCAGTTCTTC. This translates into CASSLRVSSDYNEQFF. Full variable domain (rest looked up from reference TRBV11-3 and TRBJ2-1): EAGVVQSPRYKIIEKKQPVAFWCNPISGHNTLYWYLQNLGQGPELLIRYENEEAVDDSQLPKDRFSAERLKGVDSTLKIQPAELGDSAVYLCASSLRVSSDYNEQFFGPGTRLTVL.

The rearrangement joins TRBV18 to TRBJ1-4, with TRBD1 as a possible D gene (6 bases). V was trimmed by 10 bases and J by 4 bases, leaving 13 bases between them. This CDR3 contains 13 residues. The germline CDR1 and CDR2 sequences are KGHSH and LQKENI. CDR3 nucleotide sequence: TGTGCCACAAATGGACAGTATAATGAAAAACTGTTTTTT. Amino acid sequence: CATNGQYNEKLFF.

Comments on this clone: This CDR3 is also generated by other DNA sequences in the sample. V is TRBV19 and J is TRBJ2-3; 12 nucleotides match TRBD1. V was pared by 4 bases and J by 4 bases, with 3 bases of the junction left unmatched. There are 15 residues in the CDR3. Germline CDR1 is LNHDA and CDR2 is SQIVND (reference sequence). The CDR3 region is CASSTGQGAADTQYF. The CDR3 region has the DNA TGTGCCAGTAGTACGGGACAGGGGGCCGCAGATACGCAGTATTTT.

V gene TRBV27 combines with J gene TRBJ2-4; the D gene is possibly TRBD1 (5 bases). Germline values: CDR1 MNHEY, CDR2 SMNVEV (reference sequence). The V and J ends lost 3 bases and 3 bases respectively, with 24 bases between them. There are 19 residues in the CDR3. The CDR3 here is CASSLRYQDTIAGKNIQYF. The CDR3 DNA follows: TGTGCCAGCAGTTTGCGGTACCAGGACACAATAGCAGGCAAAAACATTCAGTACTTC.

This sequence joins TRBV2 and TRBJ1-1, with TRBD1 matching over 8 bases. This CDR3 is 13 amino acids long. Trimming at V came to 5 bases and at J to 5 bases, leaving 4 bases not matched to a gene. The germline V gene has CDR1 SNHLY and CDR2 FYNNEI. The CDR3 DNA reads TGTGCCAGCAGTATGGACAGGGAAACTGAAGCTTTCTTT. Protein sequence: CASSMDRETEAFF.

J is TRBJ2-1 and V is TRBV6-1; 7 bases fit TRBD2. This CDR3 has 14 amino acids. The junction had 4 bases not matched to a gene; V was cut back by 2 bases and J by 6 bases. Per the germline V gene, CDR1 is MNHNS and CDR2 is SASEGT. CDR3 amino acids: CASSERTRSNEQFF. The CDR3 nucleotides are TGTGCCAGCAGTGAAAGGACTAGATCCAATGAGCAGTTCTTC.